This TCR beta chain was sequenced for a study of cytomegalovirus exposure and HLA in healthy donors. Study-level points and caveats: Later analysis reportedly placed an Asian-associated ancestry cluster below the roughly 700-donor mean in N-insertions. It was likely that a cluster of highly shared sequence variants was a sequencing artifact. Investigators reported approximately 150 TCR beta chains as tied to cytomegalovirus. Under in vitro conditions, three CMV-associated chains were confirmed as specific for CMV antigens.

The PCR employed 60 Vbeta primers together with 13 Jbeta primers. Measured with immunoSEQ multiplex PCR; TCRdb has only the in-frame clones, and not every one. The sample holds fewer than 150,000 clones; about 80% are singletons and the top ten take roughly 4.2%. This CDR3 comprises 12 residues. The ends were cut back, 3 bases at V and 5 bases at J, with 6 bases in the middle. CDR1 is SGDLS, CDR2 YYNGEE, per germline. Worth noting for this clone: The antigen is undetermined.

Sequenced input: PBMCs. V is TRBV9 and J is TRBJ2-1; D ambiguous. The sequence came from a man between 40 and 49 years old in good health and CMV-seropositive. This chain's CDR3 is CASSAQNNEQFF. CDR3 bases: TGTGCCAGCAGCGCCCAGAACAATGAGCAGTTCTTC.